Sequencing of this T cell receptor beta chain was carried out in a study of identical twins. This clonotype occurred many times. What it binds is unknown. One entry per CDR3 protein results from TCRdb running MiXCR on the 5' RACE reads. The profile covers more than 250,000 distinct CDR3 sequences, with about 8.1% appearing a single time and less than 2.5% taken by the ten largest. Notes on the study in general: Cross-sectional statistical analysis, not tracking of the same donors, underpinned the conclusions. Twins shared out-of-frame alpha sequences with excess low generation probability.

V lost 2 bases, J lost 0 bases, and 14 bases stayed unmatched. This CDR3 has 19 amino acids. CDR1 LGHNA and CDR2 YNFKEQ come from the germline V gene. The sample was also linked to a second study, of yellow fever vaccine responses in identical twins.

V and J are TRBV4-2 and TRBJ2-3; 7 bases agree with TRBD2. This receptor was identified in a woman aged 18-35 years in good health. Sequencing used memory (CD45RO+) T cells sorted from blood. The CDR3 nucleotides are TGTGCCAGCAGCCAATTGCGGGGGTCTGGGGGGACTAGCACAGATACGCAGTATTTT. Protein: CASSQLRGSGGTSTDTQYF.